Following are 30 T cell receptor beta chains from one sample sequenced in a study of sequential checkpoint blockade in melanoma. Treatment in this sample: randomized to nivolumab then ipilimumab (arm A) or the reverse (arm B). TCRdb's table, derived via immunoSEQ multiplex PCR, lists solely in-frame clones and lacks some. The sample yields about 10,000 clones, roughly 72% seen once. The sample here was CD8+ T cells sorted from blood (inferred from file names), taken from a patient given nivolumab and ipilimumab in sequence. These receptors originate from a human donor with melanoma.

The chain uses TRBV4-3 and TRBJ2-7, with 12 bases fitting TRBD2. The CDR3 is made up of 15 amino acids. Losses at the gene ends were 1 base for V and 2 bases for J; bases not matched to a gene: 0. CDR1 is LGHNA and CDR2 is YSLEER in the germline V gene. The CDR3 is CASSQGTSGAYEQYF. The CDR3 region has the DNA TGCGCCAGCAGCCAAGGGACTAGCGGGGCCTACGAGCAGTACTTC.

The rearrangement joins TRBV5-1 to TRBJ1-2; D gene uncertain. V lost 0 bases to trimming and J lost 4 bases, with 13 bases between them. This CDR3 spans 15 amino acids. Germline V CDR1 and CDR2: SGHRS, YFSETQ. CDR3 nucleotides: TGCGCCAGCAGCTTGGTAGAGGGCACGGGCTATGGCTACACCTTC. This codes for CASSLVEGTGYGYTF.

V and J are TRBV29-1 and TRBJ1-2; weak D call: TRBD1 (5 bases). V gave up 5 bases and J gave up 4 bases, with 20 bases separating them. The length of the CDR3 is 15 residues. Germline lookup yields CDR1 SQVTM and CDR2 ANQGSEA. The CDR3 DNA reads as TGCAGCGTTCGCAGGGTGGACGTCATAGGCTATGGCTACACCTTC. Its translation: CSVRRVDVIGYGYTF.

This clone occurred a few times. The gene calls are TRBV5-6 and TRBJ2-1; 10 nucleotides match TRBD1. The V gene end was trimmed by 1 base and the J gene end by 7 bases; junction bases not matched to a gene: 5. There are 15 residues in the CDR3. CDR1 and CDR2 (germline): SGHDT, YYEEEE. CDR3 nucleotide sequence: TGTGCCAGCAGCTTGTTGCGGACAGGGGGGAATGAGCAGTTCTTC. Its protein is CASSLLRTGGNEQFF.

DNA for the CDR3: TGTGCCAGCAGGGGGCTAGGGTACGAGCAGTACTTC. Protein sequence: CASRGLGYEQYF. This sequence joins TRBV27 and TRBJ2-7; possibly TRBD1 for D (5 bases). CDR1 MNHEY and CDR2 SMNVEV come from the germline V gene (reference sequence). The V gene lost 6 bases and the J gene lost 4 bases, with 10 bases spanning the gap. The CDR3 totals 12 residues.

The chain couples TRBV11-2 to TRBJ2-5; the D gene is possibly TRBD2 (7 bases). Trimming removed 4 bases from V and 2 bases from J, with 20 bases in between. CDR1 is SGHAT and CDR2 is FQNNGV in the germline V gene. The CDR3 runs 17 residues. The CDR3 reads CASSSSRGGAGQETQYF. CDR3 DNA sequence: TGTGCCAGCAGCTCGAGTAGGGGGGGGGCTGGGCAAGAGACCCAGTACTTC.

In its sample, this clone was seen once. The rearrangement links TRBV15 to TRBJ2-4, with 8 positions matching TRBD2. Per germline, CDR1 LNHNV and CDR2 YYDKDF (reference sequence). The CDR3 covers 17 residues. J was trimmed by 2 bases and V by 2 bases; bases with no gene match: 8. The CDR3 coding sequence is TGTGCCACCAGCAGAACCCTTAGCGGGGCTTCCAAAAACATTCAGTACTTC. Protein: CATSRTLSGASKNIQYF. The complete variable domain, with remaining parts taken from reference TRBV15 and TRBJ2-4, reads DAMVIQNPRYQVTQFGKPVTLSCSQTLNHNVMYWYQQKSSQAPKLLFHYYDKDFNNEADTPDNFQSRRPNTSFCFLDIRSPGLGDTAMYLCATSRTLSGASKNIQYFGAGTRLSVL.

This clone was found a few times. The chain couples TRBV27 to TRBJ2-1, with TRBD1 matching over 7 bases. V lost 6 bases, J lost 6 bases, and 14 bases stayed unmatched. Germline V gene data show CDR1 as MNHEY and CDR2 as SMNVEV (reference sequence). CDR3 size: 16 residues. The chain's CDR3 is CASRKTGSPSANEQFF. The CDR3 DNA follows: TGTGCCAGCAGGAAGACAGGGTCCCCCTCCGCCAATGAGCAGTTCTTC.

The chain recombines TRBV11-3 with TRBJ1-4; no reliable D call. The CDR3 has 16 residues. CDR1 and CDR2 from the germline V gene are SGHNT and YENEEA. V dropped 4 bases and J dropped 7 bases, with 19 bases sitting between them. CDR3: CASSSLKVFRGEKLFF. In DNA form, the CDR3 reads TGTGCCAGCAGCTCCCTAAAGGTCTTCCGAGGTGAAAAACTGTTTTTT.

This chain joins TRBV7-3 and TRBJ2-1; 9 positions match TRBD2. This CDR3 comprises 14 residues. Per the germline V gene, CDR1 is SGHTA and CDR2 is FQGTGA. The J segment lost 7 bases and the V segment lost 2 bases, leaving 3 bases of the junction unmatched. DNA of the CDR3: TGTGCCAGCAGCTTAGCGGGGGGGCTGAATGAGCAGTTCTTC. This encodes CASSLAGGLNEQFF.

This chain links TRBV5-8 with TRBJ2-7; D unresolved. This CDR3 comprises 11 residues. From germline, CDR1 is SGHTS and CDR2 YDEGEE. Trimming removed 6 bases from V and 3 bases from J, with 7 bases in between. The CDR3 nucleotides read TGTGCCAGCACCCCGTTCTACGAGCAGTACTTC. It specifies CASTPFYEQYF.

CDR3 residues: CASSYGTGYEQYF. The CDR3 DNA reads as TGTGCCAGCAGCTATGGGACAGGGTACGAGCAGTACTTC. The V gene is TRBV9, the J gene TRBJ2-7; TRBD1 matches at 9 bases. The germline CDR1 and CDR2 sequences are SGDLS and YYNGEE. The V gene end was trimmed by 4 bases and the J gene end by 4 bases; junction bases not matched to a gene: 3. The CDR3 has 13 residues.

This clone has only a few counts. V gene TRBV6-5 combines with J gene TRBJ2-5; D perhaps matches TRBD2 (5 bases). Trimming shortened V by 8 bases and J by 5 bases, and 15 bases separated the two germline ends. Per germline, CDR1 MNHEY and CDR2 SVGAGI. The CDR3 runs to 13 residues. Written as DNA, the CDR3 is TGTGCCAGCGCCCTGCGCGGGTTGGAGACCCAGTACTTC. This gives the protein CASALRGLETQYF.

The V and J genes are TRBV30 and TRBJ2-5, with TRBD1 matching over 10 bases. The germline gives CDR1 GTSNPN, CDR2 SVGIG (reference sequence). The CDR3 runs to 14 residues. V dropped 8 bases and J dropped 1; count of bases not matched to a gene: 7. CDR3 loop: CAVIGTGAQETQYF. CDR3 DNA sequence: TGTGCCGTGATCGGGACAGGGGCCCAAGAGACCCAGTACTTC.

This chain links TRBV5-1 with TRBJ2-3; 8 nucleotides agree with TRBD2. The CDR3 covers 17 residues. Germline CDR1 reads SGHRS; CDR2 reads YFSETQ. J lost 0 bases, V lost 0 bases, and 6 bases had no gene match. The CDR3 spells CASSLDGSGISTDTQYF. For the CDR3, the DNA is TGCGCCAGCAGCTTGGATGGTAGCGGGATCAGCACAGATACGCAGTATTTT.

In DNA form, the CDR3 reads TGCGCCAGCAGCCAAGCCCCGAGGAGCCACGAGCAGTACTTC. Translating it yields CASSQAPRSHEQYF. This chain uses TRBV4-1 with TRBJ2-7, with D uncertain. The CDR3 sequence is 14 residues long. Germline CDR1 and CDR2: MGHRA and YSYEKL. V was cut by 1 base and J by 5 bases, with 12 bases left in between.

The V gene is TRBV5-4, the J gene TRBJ1-5; D not resolved. There are 10 residues in the CDR3. Germline-derived CDR1 and CDR2 are SGHNT and YYREEE (reference sequence). Trimming removed 7 bases at V and 8 bases at J, with 7 bases between. This CDR3 reads CASFPKPQHF. As DNA, the CDR3 is TGTGCCAGCTTCCCAAAGCCCCAGCATTTT. The full variable domain, its missing parts supplied by reference TRBV5-4 and TRBJ1-5, is ETGVTQSPTHLIKTRGQQVTLRCSSQSGHNTVSWYQQALGQGPQFIFQYYREEENGRGNFPPRFSGLQFPNYSSELNVNALELDDSALYLCASFPKPQHFGDGTRLSIL.

This rearrangement joins TRBV27 to TRBJ2-1; TRBD2 matches at 11 bases. Trimming took 11 bases from V and 4 from J; bases not matched to a gene: 4. Germline V CDR1 and CDR2: MNHEY, SMNVEV (reference sequence). The CDR3 length is 13 residues. CDR3 nucleotide sequence: TGTGCCGTGGGGACTAGCGGTTACAATGAGCAGTTCTTC. Translation: CAVGTSGYNEQFF.

The chain recombines TRBV27 with TRBJ2-2; 9 bases match TRBD2. The V gene's germline CDR1 is MNHEY and CDR2 SMNVEV (reference sequence). V was clipped by 6 bases and J by 2 bases; unmatched bases: 4. The CDR3 loop spans 15 amino acids. In DNA form, the CDR3 reads TGTGCCAGCAGGCAAGCGGGAGGAAACACCGGGGAGCTGTTTTTT. Translated: CASRQAGGNTGELFF.

The chain combines TRBV12-5 with TRBJ2-7; D perhaps matches TRBD2 (5 bases). This CDR3 has 13 residues. V lost 5 bases and J lost 7, with 15 bases in between. Germline values: CDR1 LGHNT, CDR2 FRNRAP. CDR3 bases: TGTGCTAGTGGTATCGGACTTACTAGGGAGCAGTACTTC. Translated, it gives CASGIGLTREQYF.

This clone came up a few times. This sequence joins TRBV15 and TRBJ2-5, with D maybe TRBD2 (5 bases). The end of the DNA is better explained by TRBJ2-7, so the J call may be wrong. The CDR3 has 13 residues. Germline V lookup: CDR1 LNHNV, CDR2 YYDKDF (reference sequence). The CDR3 DNA is TGTGCCACCAGCATTTCGGGAACCTACGAGCAGTACTTC. Translated: CATSISGTYEQYF.

The rearrangement links TRBV10-2 to TRBJ1-6, with D tentatively TRBD1 (5 bases). The CDR3 consists of 15 residues. Trimming removed 1 base from V and 7 bases from J, with 11 bases in between. Germline values: CDR1 WSHSY, CDR2 SAAADI. CDR3 bases: TGCGCCAGCAGTGAGTACCAGGGTGGCAATTCACCCCTCCACTTT. Protein sequence: CASSEYQGGNSPLHF.

This rearrangement joins TRBV5-8 to TRBJ2-3, with 8 nucleotides matching TRBD2. The CDR3 contains 15 residues. The ends lost 4 bases at V and 5 bases at J; junction bases unmatched: 9. CDR1 is SGHTS and CDR2 is YDEGEE in the germline V gene. For the CDR3, the DNA is TGTGCCAGCAGCCCTCTCAGCGGGGGAAGAGATACGCAGTATTTT. Amino acids: CASSPLSGGRDTQYF.

This chain uses TRBV7-2 with TRBJ2-7, with no clear D. The germline CDR1 and CDR2 sequences are SGHTA and FQGNSA. The V end was cut by 3 bases, the J end by 2 bases, with 11 bases between. This CDR3 region has 14 residues. The CDR3 sequence: CASSFGAPPYEQYF. The DNA for the CDR3 is TGTGCCAGCAGCTTCGGTGCCCCGCCCTACGAGCAGTACTTC.

This clone appeared a single time. The V gene is TRBV7-9, the J gene TRBJ2-5; 8 bases agree with TRBD1. Trimming took 5 bases from V and 7 from J; bases not matched to a gene: 9. The CDR3 length is 14 residues. The germline V gene has CDR1 SEHNR and CDR2 FQNEAQ (reference sequence). The CDR3 sequence is CASSPGTGARTQYF. CDR3 DNA sequence: TGTGCCAGCAGCCCGGGGACAGGCGCCAGGACCCAGTACTTC.

This rearrangement joins TRBV9 to TRBJ2-5; TRBD1 agrees at 10 bases. The tail of the sequence fits TRBJ2-7 better, so the J call may be wrong. The CDR3 covers 13 residues. Germline V gives CDR1 SGDLS, CDR2 YYNGEE. The CDR3 region has the DNA TGTGCCAGTTTCGACAGGGGGCGGGACGAGCAGTACTTC. Translation: CASFDRGRDEQYF.

The chain carries TRBV4-2 and TRBJ1-2; D perhaps matches TRBD1 (6 bases). The CDR3 has 16 amino acids. V lost 0 bases and J 8 bases, leaving 19 bases between the germline ends. The germline V gene has CDR1 LGHNA and CDR2 YNFKEQ. For the CDR3, the DNA is TGTGCCAGCAGCCAAGACCAAGTTGGGGGCTCGCGGGGCTACACCTTC. It codes for CASSQDQVGGSRGYTF.

J is TRBJ2-7 and V is TRBV9; TRBD2 matches 7 bases. The germline CDR1 and CDR2 sequences are SGDLS and YYNGEE. The CDR3 totals 14 residues. J lost 2 bases, V lost 4 bases, and 6 bases had no gene match. CDR3 loop: CASSLRREPYEQYF. CDR3 DNA sequence: TGTGCCAGCAGCCTGCGGCGGGAGCCCTACGAGCAGTACTTC.

The CDR3: CASSRDEHRADYTGELFF. CDR3 nucleotide sequence: TGTGCCAGCAGCAGAGACGAGCACAGGGCAGATTACACCGGGGAGCTGTTTTTT. V is TRBV9 and J is TRBJ2-2, with D perhaps matching TRBD1 (6 bases). This CDR3 comprises 18 residues. With 4 bases removed from V and 3 bases from J, the gap between germline ends came to 22 bases. CDR1 is SGDLS, CDR2 YYNGEE, per germline.

This sequence joins TRBV13 and TRBJ2-7; 14 bases are shared with TRBD2. Trimming took 3 bases from V and 3 from J; bases not matched to a gene: 4. This CDR3 has 16 amino acids. Germline CDR1 is PRHDT and CDR2 is FYEKMQ (reference sequence). CDR3 residues: CASSFGTSGRSYEQYF. The CDR3 bases are TGTGCCAGCAGCTTTGGGACTAGCGGGAGAAGCTACGAGCAGTACTTC.